The present T cell receptor (beta chain) was sequenced within a study of T cell repertoires in cytomegalovirus infection. Overall study: Public TCR beta signatures were indicative of both CMV infection and a matching HLA type.

This clonotype was observed a few times. Its antigen is undetermined. In TCRdb, the reads were re-called with MiXCR into one record per CDR3 protein. The repertoire holds around 770,000 distinct CDR3 sequences, with 25% to 30% as singletons. Study results and limitations: Carriers of CMV and the relevant HLA type were discriminated by public TCR beta frequency.

CDR1 and CDR2 from the germline V gene are SGDLS and YYNGEE. Trimming left V 3 bases short and J 2 bases short, with 8 bases between. The CDR3 loop spans 13 amino acids. V is TRBV9 and J is TRBJ1-2; D not certain. This receptor was taken from a human donor in good health (CMV status not recorded). Some clones in this sample may be carry-over from other donors' samples. The specimen comprised cultured CD8+ T cells from PBMCs, sampled from culture after CMV antigen stimulation. The CDR3 DNA follows: TGTGCCAGCAGCGAGAGGCAGAACTATGGCTACACCTTC. This encodes CASSERQNYGYTF.